A selection of T cell receptor beta chains follows, all from one sample in a study of vaccination and CD4 T cells after COVID-19. These receptors have no known antigen. Each CDR3 protein gets one entry after TCRdb re-called the PCR reads with MiXCR. Of about 14,000 distinct CDR3 sequences listed, 56% are singletons. Sequenced: CD4+ T cells from blood, cultured in vitro. All receptors derive from a human donor who had recovered from COVID-19. Both conserved end residues are part of each CDR3. The order of the fields is V gene, J gene, clone size, D gene, CDR3 DNA, CDR3 protein. The D gene is left open where the match is weak. Not every row has a clone size; where given, it reads once, few, many or a size class.

V: TRBV30; J: TRBJ2-5; size: -; D: -; DNA: TGTGCCTGGAGTGCAAGAGAGACCCAGTACTTC; CDR3: CAWSARETQYF
V: TRBV2; J: TRBJ2-3; size: -; D: TRBD1; DNA: TGTGCCAGCAGTAAGGGACAGATGTCCGTTAATACGCAGTATTTT; CDR3: CASSKGQMSVNTQYF
V: TRBV18; J: TRBJ1-3; size: few; D: -; DNA: TGTGCCAGCTCGCAAGAGGGGACTTCTGGAAACACCATATATTTT; CDR3: CASSQEGTSGNTIYF
V: TRBV24-1; J: TRBJ2-5; size: few; D: TRBD2; DNA: TGTGCCACCAGTCGCCGGGGGGGCTCTCTCCGTGGTGAGACCCAGTACTTC; CDR3: CATSRRGGSLRGETQYF
V: TRBV30; J: TRBJ2-1; size: -; D: TRBD2; DNA: TGTGCCTGGAGTGGACTAGCGGCCTACAATGAGCAGTTCTTC; CDR3: CAWSGLAAYNEQFF
V: TRBV28; J: TRBJ2-7; size: -; D: TRBD1; DNA: TGTGCCAGCAGCCCCGGGACAGGGTATCCCTACGAGCAGTACTTC; CDR3: CASSPGTGYPYEQYF
V: TRBV6-2/TRBV6-3; J: TRBJ2-1; size: few; D: TRBD2; DNA: TGTGCCAGCAGAGCTCCGGGACTAGCGTCCAATGAGCAGTTCTTC; CDR3: CASRAPGLASNEQFF
V: TRBV7-3; J: TRBJ2-2; size: few; D: TRBD2; DNA: TGTGCCAGCAGCTTCGGACTAGCTCACAACACCGGGGAGCTGTTTTTT; CDR3: CASSFGLAHNTGELFF
V: TRBV7-5; J: TRBJ2-7; size: -; D: -; DNA: -; CDR3: CISVSEAFTRGSILYF
V: TRBV20-1; J: TRBJ1-6; size: few; D: -; DNA: TGCAGTGCTAGGACCCCGGGACGAGCTCGACAACGATTTGGGCTTTCACCCCTCCACTTT; CDR3: CSARTPGRARQRFGLSPLHF
V: TRBV27; J: TRBJ2-3; size: -; D: TRBD2; DNA: TGTGCCAGCGGACTAGCGGGAGGCTTGCATACGCAGTATTTT; CDR3: CASGLAGGLHTQYF
V: TRBV6-5; J: TRBJ2-1; size: -; D: TRBD2; DNA: TGTGCCAGCAGTTACAATGGCGGGAGGGACAATGAGCAGTTCTTC; CDR3: CASSYNGGRDNEQFF
V: TRBV2; J: TRBJ1-1; size: -; D: -; DNA: TGTGCCAGTAGAACGCCAGCCTCGAACACTGAAGCTTTCTTT; CDR3: CASRTPASNTEAFF
V: TRBV28; J: TRBJ1-1; size: few; D: -; DNA: TGTGCCAGCACTCTTCCCGGGTCGATGCGCCCTGAAGCTTTCTTT; CDR3: CASTLPGSMRPEAFF
V: TRBV6-4; J: TRBJ2-2; size: few; D: -; DNA: TGTGCCAGCAGTAGCGGGAACACCGGGGAGCTGTTTTTT; CDR3: CASSSGNTGELFF
V: TRBV28; J: TRBJ1-2; size: -; D: -; DNA: TGTGCCAGCAGTTCCGGACAGCCTAACTATGGCTACACCTTC; CDR3: CASSSGQPNYGYTF
V: TRBV5-5; J: TRBJ2-7; size: -; D: -; DNA: TGTGCCAGCAGCACGGACTATTTCTCCTACGAGCAGTACTTC; CDR3: CASSTDYFSYEQYF
V: TRBV7-9; J: TRBJ2-3; size: -; D: TRBD2; DNA: TGTGCCAGCAGCTTAGTTTTGTTACTAGCGGGAATCACAGATACGCAGTATTTT; CDR3: CASSLVLLLAGITDTQYF
V: TRBV2; J: TRBJ2-2; size: -; D: -; DNA: TGTGCCAGCAGCGATGGTTGGACCGCGAGGACCGGGGAGCTGTTTTTT; CDR3: CASSDGWTARTGELFF
V: TRBV2; J: TRBJ1-5; size: few; D: -; DNA: TGTGCCAGCAGTGGAGACGGTAGCAATCAGCCCCAGCATTTT; CDR3: CASSGDGSNQPQHF
V: TRBV18; J: TRBJ2-6; size: -; D: TRBD1; DNA: TGTGCCAGCTCCGGGACAGGGGTACCTGGGGCCAACGTCCTGACTTTC; CDR3: CASSGTGVPGANVLTF
V: TRBV20-1; J: TRBJ2-4; size: few; D: TRBD1; DNA: TGCAGTGTACCGGGACAGGGCCAAGGAAACATTCAGTACTTC; CDR3: CSVPGQGQGNIQYF
V: TRBV7-9; J: TRBJ2-5; size: -; D: -; DNA: TGTGCCAGCAGCGAGTGGGACAAGCAGACCCAGTACTTC; CDR3: CASSEWDKQTQYF
V: TRBV20-1; J: TRBJ2-5; size: -; D: TRBD2; DNA: TGCAGTGCCCCAAACAGACTAGCGGGAGTGGAGACCCAGTACTTC; CDR3: CSAPNRLAGVETQYF
V: TRBV20-1; J: TRBJ2-3; size: -; D: -; DNA: TGCAGTGCTAGGGAGTCGGGAGCTGGAACAGATACGCAGTATTTT; CDR3: CSARESGAGTDTQYF
V: TRBV7-3; J: TRBJ2-5; size: few; D: -; DNA: TGTGCCAGCAGCCAGGGGCAGGGCGAGACCCAGTACTTC; CDR3: CASSQGQGETQYF
V: TRBV5-4; J: TRBJ2-5; size: -; D: -; DNA: TGTGCCAGCAGTTACCAGGGTAGGGATGAAGGGACCCAGTACTTC; CDR3: CASSYQGRDEGTQYF
V: TRBV2; J: TRBJ2-1; size: -; D: -; DNA: TGTGCCAGCATGGAGATGGATTACAATGAGCAGTTCTTC; CDR3: CASMEMDYNEQFF
V: TRBV20-1; J: TRBJ2-1; size: -; D: TRBD2; DNA: TGCAGTGCTAGTGCCCGCGGACTAGCTGGTAATGAGCAGTTCTTC; CDR3: CSASARGLAGNEQFF
V: TRBV6-2/TRBV6-3; J: TRBJ1-2; size: -; D: -; DNA: TGTGCCAGCAGACCCCCGGAGGGCCGGCGCGGCTATGGCTACACCTTC; CDR3: CASRPPEGRRGYGYTF
V: TRBV28; J: TRBJ1-1; size: once; D: TRBD1; DNA: TGTGCCAGCAGTATTGGTGACAGGGACAACGATGAAGCTTTCTTT; CDR3: CASSIGDRDNDEAFF
V: TRBV18; J: TRBJ1-1; size: -; D: -; DNA: TGTGCCAGCTCCCCTTGGGGGACTGAAGCTTTCTTT; CDR3: CASSPWGTEAFF
V: TRBV2; J: TRBJ2-7; size: -; D: TRBD2; DNA: TGTGCCAGCAGTGAATCTAGCGGGCGGACCTACGAGCAGTACTTC; CDR3: CASSESSGRTYEQYF
V: TRBV7-2; J: TRBJ2-3; size: -; D: -; DNA: TGTGCCAGCGGGACCCTTTGGGCGGATACGCAGTATTTT; CDR3: CASGTLWADTQYF
V: TRBV20-1; J: TRBJ1-1; size: -; D: -; DNA: TGCAGTGCCGGAGGGGGTGGAACTGAAGCTTTCTTT; CDR3: CSAGGGGTEAFF
V: TRBV6-1; J: TRBJ2-7; size: few; D: -; DNA: TGTGCCAGCAGTCGTAACCAGTACGAGCAGTACTTC; CDR3: CASSRNQYEQYF
V: TRBV4-1; J: TRBJ2-6; size: few; D: -; DNA: TGCGCCAGCAGCCAAGATCCCTACAGGGTGAGCTCTGGGGCCAACGTCCTGACTTTC; CDR3: CASSQDPYRVSSGANVLTF
V: TRBV3-1; J: TRBJ1-1; size: few; D: -; DNA: TGTGCCAGCAGCCCTGCAGTAGGGGGGATCACTGAAGCTTTCTTT; CDR3: CASSPAVGGITEAFF
V: TRBV28; J: TRBJ1-5; size: -; D: -; DNA: TGTGCCAGCGCACCCACCGACGGAAGTTACAATCAGCCCCAGCATTTT; CDR3: CASAPTDGSYNQPQHF
V: TRBV7-2; J: TRBJ2-3; size: -; D: -; DNA: TGTGCCAGCAGCTCGAGGGGGGGCGGGAGAGTCACAGATACGCAGTATTTT; CDR3: CASSSRGGGRVTDTQYF
V: TRBV2; J: TRBJ1-1; size: -; D: -; DNA: TGTGCCAGCAGCCGCGGCGGGGTGGGGACTGAAGCTTTCTTT; CDR3: CASSRGGVGTEAFF
V: TRBV27; J: TRBJ2-6; size: -; D: TRBD1; DNA: TGTGCCAGCAGTCACGACAGGGCTGGGGCCAACGTCCTGACTTTC; CDR3: CASSHDRAGANVLTF
V: TRBV20-1; J: TRBJ2-3; size: -; D: TRBD2; DNA: TGCAGTGCTAGAGTACCGGGACTAGCGGGAGGGCCAGATACGCAGTATTTT; CDR3: CSARVPGLAGGPDTQYF